The next 6 T cell receptor beta chains were all read from a single sample in a study of T cell clones after liver transplantation. Profiling relied on immunoSEQ multiplex PCR, and the TCRdb table lists in-frame clones only, not all of them. The data show about 16,000 clones, with 75% to 90% seen just once and 10% to 15% held by the top ten. The specimen was CD8+ T cells from blood, collected 45 to 46 months after liver transplant. These receptors all come from a human patient who received a liver transplant. Some T cells may be supplied by the graft donor.

The rearrangement joins TRBV30 to TRBJ1-1; D gene ambiguous. Germline V gene data show CDR1 as GTSNPN and CDR2 as SVGIG (reference sequence). The CDR3 is 13 amino acids. Between the trimmed V and J ends, which lost 4 bases and 0 bases, there was a span of 9 bases. CDR3: CAWTVSMNTEAFF. The DNA for the CDR3 is TGTGCCTGGACAGTAAGCATGAACACTGAAGCTTTCTTT.

V gene TRBV9 combines with J gene TRBJ1-1; D remains ambiguous. The CDR3 sequence is 13 residues long. V was trimmed by 0 bases and J by 4 bases, leaving 7 bases between them. Looked up from germline, CDR1 is SGDLS and CDR2 is YYNGEE. CDR3 nucleotides: TGTGCCAGCAGCGTAGAACCCTTCACTGAAGCTTTCTTT. It codes for CASSVEPFTEAFF.

The V and J genes are TRBV27 and TRBJ2-3, with D perhaps TRBD2 (5 bases). Looked up from germline, CDR1 is MNHEY and CDR2 is SMNVEV (reference sequence). The CDR3 has 13 amino acids. V lost 5 bases to trimming and J lost 1 base, with 7 bases between them. The CDR3, as DNA: TGTGCCAGCAGTCTTAGCGGCACAGATACGCAGTATTTT. Protein: CASSLSGTDTQYF.

The chain carries TRBV7-9 and TRBJ2-7; D ambiguous. In germline, CDR1 is SEHNR, CDR2 FQNEAQ (reference sequence). V shed 2 bases and J shed 0 bases, with 2 bases lying between them. CDR3 length equals 12 residues. The CDR3 DNA reads TGTGCCAGCAGCTTATCCTCCTACGAGCAGTACTTC. Amino acid sequence: CASSLSSYEQYF.

The rearrangement links TRBV23-1 to TRBJ1-1, with D hard to call. TRBV23-1 is identified as an open reading frame with a role that is uncertain. V gave up 2 bases and J gave up 4 bases, with 20 bases separating them. CDR3 length equals 17 residues. The chain's CDR3 is CASSQTRRTESSTEAFF. CDR3 nucleotide sequence: TGCGCCAGCAGTCAAACCCGTCGGACGGAGTCGAGCACTGAAGCTTTCTTT.

The chain recombines TRBV5-1 with TRBJ2-5; the D is unclear. Germline values: CDR1 SGHRS, CDR2 YFSETQ. This CDR3 region has 11 residues. V was shortened by 4 bases and J by 4 bases, with 5 bases between the two germline ends. DNA for the CDR3: TGCGCCAGCAGCCAAGGAGAGACCCAGTACTTC. Protein product: CASSQGETQYF.